Listed below are T cell receptor beta chains from one sample, sequenced in a study of shared clonotypes between healthy human individuals. Only in-frame clones appear in the TCRdb table, and some are missing; sequencing was by immunoSEQ multiplex PCR. The sample lists about 990,000 clones; approximately 80% were seen once. Sequenced: memory CD4+ T cells from PBMCs. The source of these receptors is a man aged 18 to 30 in good health. Some clones in this sample may be carry-over from other donors' samples. Both conserved end residues are part of each CDR3. D genes are given only for firm matches. Size is omitted from some rows. Given values are once, few, many or a class for expanded clones.

NA,TRBV5-3,TRBJ2-7,15,NA,TGTGCCAGAAGCAAAAATACAGGGTCGGATCACGAGCAGTACTTC,CARSKNTGSDHEQYF
NA,TRBV6-1,TRBJ2-7,14,NA,TGTGCCAGCAGTGAGGGTCCAGTCTCCTACGAGCAGTACTTC,CASSEGPVSYEQYF
NA,TRBV27,TRBJ1-4,15,NA,TGTGCCAGCAGTTTACGAGCCGCAACTAATGAAAAACTGTTTTTT,CASSLRAATNEKLFF
TRBD2,TRBV7-3,TRBJ2-1,16,NA,TGTGCCAGCAGCTTAATAGGCGGGAGCTACTACAATGAGCAGTTCTTC,CASSLIGGSYYNEQFF
TRBD1,TRBV27,TRBJ1-4,18,NA,TGTGCCAGCAGTTTACGCAAGACAGGGGGACGCCTCTTTGAAAAACTGTTTTTT,CASSLRKTGGRLFEKLFF
NA,TRBV29-1,TRBJ2-1,14,many,TGCAGCGTTGAAGATGTCCCTCCCCCCAATGAGCAGTTCTTC,CSVEDVPPPNEQFF
TRBD2,TRBV5-1,TRBJ2-7,14,NA,TGCGCCAGCAGCCCCGGGACTAGCACCTACGAGCAGTACTTC,CASSPGTSTYEQYF
TRBD2,TRBV9,TRBJ2-2,21,few,TGTGCCAGCAGCGTAGGGCCCAGTTCAAGCGGGAGGGCCATTAGGACCGGGGAGCTGTTTTTT,CASSVGPSSSGRAIRTGELFF
TRBD1,TRBV19,TRBJ2-3,17,NA,TGTGCCAGTAGCCTTTACCGTGGGGGACAGACAACAGATACGCAGTATTTT,CASSLYRGGQTTDTQYF
NA,TRBV7-9,TRBJ2-3,13,once,TGTGCCAGCAGCAGAGAAGGCACAGATACGCAGTATTTT,CASSREGTDTQYF
NA,TRBV6-5,TRBJ1-2,14,NA,TGTGCCAGCATTCTTCGGCGGGTTAACTATGGCTACACCTTC,CASILRRVNYGYTF
NA,TRBV5-1,TRBJ2-5,15,NA,TGCGCCAGCAGCACCGGACCGGAATCGGCAGAGACCCAGTACTTC,CASSTGPESAETQYF
NA,TRBV5-3,TRBJ2-5,13,few,TGTGCCCACGCCGAGGACTGCCCGGAGACCCAGTACTTC,CAHAEDCPETQYF
NA,TRBV5-1,TRBJ2-3,14,NA,TGCGCCAGCAGCGAAAGGACTAGCACAGATACGCAGTATTTT,CASSERTSTDTQYF
TRBD1,TRBV2,TRBJ2-7,15,NA,TGTGCCAGCAGAGCCGTGGGGACAGGGTCTAGTGAGCAGTACTTC,CASRAVGTGSSEQYF
TRBD2,TRBV5-1,TRBJ2-1,14,NA,TGCGCCAGCAGCTTTAGCGGGAGTTGGAATGAGCAGTTCTTC,CASSFSGSWNEQFF
TRBD2,TRBV11-2,TRBJ2-3,15,NA,TGTGCCAGCAGCTTTGGGGGGGGTAGCACAGATACGCAGTATTTT,CASSFGGGSTDTQYF
NA,TRBV5-1,TRBJ1-3,15,once,TGCGCCAGCAGCTTGGTAGGGGCGGATGGAAACACCATATATTTT,CASSLVGADGNTIYF
NA,TRBV5-1,TRBJ1-5,14,NA,TGCGCCAGCAGCTTGGCCGGGGGGGATCAGCCCCAGCATTTT,CASSLAGGDQPQHF
NA,TRBV19,TRBJ1-1,13,NA,TGTGCCAGTAGTACGGACAGGAACACTGAAGCTTTCTTT,CASSTDRNTEAFF
TRBD2,TRBV28,TRBJ2-3,16,NA,TGTGCCAGCAGTTTAACTAGCGGGAGGCTCGCTACTACGCAGTATTTT,CASSLTSGRLATTQYF
TRBD2,TRBV5-6,TRBJ2-7,13,NA,TGTGCCAGCCAACGTGGGCGGGAGTTCGAGCAGTACTTC,CASQRGREFEQYF
NA,TRBV28,TRBJ1-4,15,NA,TGTGCCAGCAGTTTATCTGGGACAACTAATGAAAAACTGTTTTTT,CASSLSGTTNEKLFF
TRBD1,TRBV7-8,TRBJ2-7,14,NA,TGTGCCAGCAGGCACCGGGACAGGGTTGGCGAGCAGTACTTC,CASRHRDRVGEQYF
TRBD1,TRBV28,TRBJ2-2,16,NA,TGTGCCAGCAGTTTTCTTGGACAGGAGAACACCGGGGAGCTGTTTTTT,CASSFLGQENTGELFF
TRBD1,TRBV4-3,TRBJ2-1,16,NA,TGCGCCAGCAGCCTTTTAACAGGGGATTCCTACAATGAGCAGTTCTTC,CASSLLTGDSYNEQFF
NA,TRBV4-2,TRBJ2-1,15,NA,TGTGCCAGCAGCCAAAACAGATTAGGCTACAATGAGCAGTTCTTC,CASSQNRLGYNEQFF
NA,TRBV2,TRBJ1-6,15,NA,TGTGCCAGCAGTGACGGGGGGCAGGTTAATTCACCCCTCCACTTT,CASSDGGQVNSPLHF
NA,TRBV9,TRBJ1-3,14,NA,TGTGCCAGCAGCGCGATCCGGGACGGAAACACCATATATTTT,CASSAIRDGNTIYF
NA,TRBV28,TRBJ2-7,12,NA,TGTGCCAGCAGTTTAGTCGGCTACGAGCAGTACTTC,CASSLVGYEQYF
TRBD1,TRBV5-1,TRBJ2-5,17,NA,TGCGCCAGCAGCCTGGGGACCAGGGGGCCTCTCCAAGAGACCCAGTACTTC,CASSLGTRGPLQETQYF
NA,TRBV15,TRBJ2-5,15,NA,TGTGCCACCAGCAGAGATAAGGGGGGCGCAGAGACCCAGTACTTC,CATSRDKGGAETQYF
NA,TRBV5-1,TRBJ2-1,15,NA,TGCGCCAGCAGCTTGAGTAGCGGCCTCTACAATGAGCAGTTCTTC,CASSLSSGLYNEQFF
TRBD2,TRBV28,TRBJ2-3,17,NA,TGTGCCAGCAGTCCACCCCCCGGCGGGAGTGACACAGATACGCAGTATTTT,CASSPPPGGSDTDTQYF
NA,TRBV5-4,TRBJ1-4,14,NA,TGTGCCAGCAGCTCAAGGATGGACGGTGAAAAACTGTTTTTT,CASSSRMDGEKLFF
NA,TRBV11-2,TRBJ1-2,16,NA,TGTGCCAGCAGCTTAGTAGGGGCAGGCCGGGGCTATGGCTACACCTTC,CASSLVGAGRGYGYTF
NA,TRBV7-2,TRBJ2-2,16,NA,TGTGCCAGCAGCTTGAATGGGCCCCTCAACTCCGGGGAGCTGTTTTTT,CASSLNGPLNSGELFF
NA,TRBV27,TRBJ1-1,14,NA,TGTGCCAGCAGTTTTCGGGGGATTAACACTGAAGCTTTCTTT,CASSFRGINTEAFF
NA,TRBV2,TRBJ2-3,17,NA,TGTGCCAGCAGTGATATACCCGTAGCTACTCGGGGAGATACGCAGTATTTT,CASSDIPVATRGDTQYF
NA,TRBV20-1,TRBJ1-2,10,NA,TGCAGTGGGGCCGCTCTTGGCTACACCTTC,CSGAALGYTF
TRBD1,TRBV5-1,TRBJ2-7,13,NA,TGCGCCAGCAAGTGGGACAGGGGGCGCGAGCAGTACTTC,CASKWDRGREQYF
TRBD1,TRBV11-2,TRBJ2-7,15,NA,TGTGCCAGCAGCCGGGACAGGACTCTAACCTACGAGCAGTACTTC,CASSRDRTLTYEQYF
NA,TRBV4-1,TRBJ2-7,15,NA,TGCGCCAGCAGCAAACCGGGACAAACGCCTAGCGAGCAGTACTTC,CASSKPGQTPSEQYF
TRBD1,TRBV5-4,TRBJ2-3,16,NA,TGTGCCAGCAGCCCCCGGGACAGGGGGAGCACAGATACGCAGTATTTT,CASSPRDRGSTDTQYF
NA,TRBV7-9,TRBJ2-7,12,NA,TGTGCCAGCAGCTTCAGTGGGGACGAGCAGTACTTC,CASSFSGDEQYF